This entry describes one T cell receptor (beta chain). The entry originates in a study of blood T cell repertoires in COVID-19. Background on the study: Sites across the United States, Italy and Spain contributed samples from acute and convalescent COVID-19.

The assay was immunoSEQ multiplex PCR, and TCRdb's table has in-frame clones only and misses some. The table includes under 250,000 clones, roughly 86% detected once. The sequence was obtained from a woman aged 25 to 39 with acute COVID-19. The sample comprised PBMCs or T cells enriched from blood (not recorded which).

The CDR3 DNA reads as TGTGCCAGCAGTTCCCGACAGGGGGATGGCTACACCTTC. It encodes CASSSRQGDGYTF. The chain is built from TRBV6-5 and TRBJ1-2; 9 bases map to TRBD1. This CDR3 region has 13 residues. After removal of 4 bases from V and 6 bases from J, the junction contained 3 bases not matched to a gene. Per the germline V gene, CDR1 is MNHEY and CDR2 is SVGAGI.